The rows below give T cell receptor beta chains drawn from one sample of a study of T cell responses to AZD1222 COVID-19 vaccine. TCRdb's copy holds only in-frame clones and misses some; the assay was immunoSEQ multiplex PCR. The sample records tens of thousands of clones, roughly 89% being singletons. The sample was peripheral blood, taken 28 days after the second AZD1222 dose. These TCRs come from an adult who received the AZD1222 COVID-19 vaccine. Both conserved end residues are part of each CDR3. Each record gives: V gene, J gene, D gene, clone size, CDR3 protein, CDR3 DNA. A D gene is named only where the DNA matches it firmly. For some rows the clone size is stated as once, few or many, or as a class when expanded; others skip it.

V: TRBV14
J: TRBJ2-2
D: TRBD1
size: NA
CDR3: CASSQAGTGTTGELFF
DNA: TGTGCCAGCAGCCAAGCCGGGACAGGGACCACCGGGGAGCTGTTTTTT

V: TRBV30
J: TRBJ1-1
D: NA
size: NA
CDR3: CAWNMGGSRAEAFF
DNA: TGTGCCTGGAATATGGGGGGGTCAAGGGCTGAAGCTTTCTTT

V: TRBV3-1/TRBV3-2
J: TRBJ1-5
D: NA
size: few
CDR3: CASSQAPNQPQHF
DNA: TGTGCCAGCAGCCAAGCACCCAATCAGCCCCAGCATTTT

V: TRBV10-2
J: TRBJ1-1
D: NA
size: NA
CDR3: CASSGVTHNTEAFF
DNA: TGCGCCAGCAGTGGTGTAACACACAACACTGAAGCTTTCTTT

V: TRBV6-5
J: TRBJ2-7
D: TRBD1
size: NA
CDR3: CASRQDRETYEQYF
DNA: TGTGCCAGCAGGCAGGACAGGGAAACCTACGAGCAGTACTTC

V: TRBV2
J: TRBJ2-7
D: TRBD1
size: NA
CDR3: CASTRRDSSTYEQYF
DNA: TGTGCCAGCACCCGCCGGGACAGCAGCACCTACGAGCAGTACTTC

V: TRBV7-3
J: TRBJ2-2
D: TRBD2
size: NA
CDR3: CASSPAGAGGNTGELFF
DNA: TGTGCCAGCAGCCCCGCGGGAGCGGGGGGCAACACCGGGGAGCTGTTTTTT

V: TRBV5-1
J: TRBJ1-2
D: TRBD1
size: NA
CDR3: CASSLDRGGLNYGYTF
DNA: TGCGCCAGCAGCCTGGACAGGGGCGGCCTCAACTATGGCTACACCTTC

V: TRBV3-1/TRBV3-2
J: TRBJ1-2
D: NA
size: NA
CDR3: CASSQSGAELGYTF
DNA: TGTGCCAGCAGCCAATCTGGGGCTGAGCTTGGCTACACCTTC

V: TRBV11-2
J: TRBJ1-2
D: NA
size: NA
CDR3: CASSLEAQGGYTF
DNA: TGTGCCAGCAGCTTAGAAGCGCAGGGCGGCTACACCTTC

V: TRBV25-1
J: TRBJ1-1
D: NA
size: once
CDR3: CASSRWAEAFF
DNA: TGTGCCAGCAGTCGGTGGGCTGAAGCTTTCTTT

V: TRBV11-3
J: TRBJ2-3
D: NA
size: NA
CDR3: CASSLGTADTQYF
DNA: TGTGCCAGCAGCTTAGGCACTGCTGATACGCAGTATTTT

V: TRBV29-1
J: TRBJ2-7
D: TRBD1
size: NA
CDR3: CSASDRGGYEQYF
DNA: TGCAGCGCTTCAGACAGGGGCGGCTACGAGCAGTACTTC

V: TRBV27
J: TRBJ2-3
D: NA
size: once
CDR3: CASSPRQFPPDTQYF
DNA: TGTGCCAGCAGTCCACGACAGTTCCCCCCAGATACGCAGTATTTT

V: TRBV5-1
J: TRBJ2-5
D: NA
size: NA
CDR3: CASSLYQETQYF
DNA: TGCGCCAGCAGCTTGTACCAAGAGACCCAGTACTTC

V: TRBV6-1
J: TRBJ2-5
D: NA
size: NA
CDR3: CASSEVGGTQYF
DNA: TGTGCCAGCAGTGAGGTCGGGGGGACCCAGTACTTC

V: TRBV5-1
J: TRBJ2-1
D: NA
size: NA
CDR3: CASSLEGLRLNEQFF
DNA: TGCGCCAGCAGCTTGGAGGGACTCCGGCTCAATGAGCAGTTCTTC

V: TRBV7-8
J: TRBJ1-2
D: TRBD1
size: NA
CDR3: CASSLTGGAGGYTF
DNA: TGTGCCAGCAGCTTAACAGGGGGCGCGGGAGGCTACACCTTC

V: TRBV2
J: TRBJ1-5
D: NA
size: NA
CDR3: CASSERSNQPQHF
DNA: TGTGCCAGCAGTGAACGTAGCAATCAGCCCCAGCATTTT

V: TRBV7-9
J: TRBJ1-2
D: TRBD1
size: NA
CDR3: CASSSGPDRGSGGYTF
DNA: TGTGCCAGCAGCTCAGGCCCAGACAGGGGCTCGGGTGGCTACACCTTC

V: TRBV4-1
J: TRBJ2-6
D: TRBD1
size: once
CDR3: CASSQPDRGPGANVLTF
DNA: TGCGCCAGCAGCCAACCGGACAGGGGGCCGGGGGCCAACGTCCTGACTTTC

V: TRBV5-4
J: TRBJ1-1
D: NA
size: NA
CDR3: CASSTNTEAFF
DNA: TGTGCCAGCAGTACTAACACTGAAGCTTTCTTT

V: TRBV5-1
J: TRBJ2-3
D: NA
size: NA
CDR3: CASSLGGTDTQYF
DNA: TGCGCCAGCAGCTTGGGGGGAACAGATACGCAGTATTTT

V: TRBV5-1
J: TRBJ2-5
D: TRBD2
size: NA
CDR3: CASSLYPGGPRGQETQYF
DNA: TGCGCCAGCAGCTTGTATCCGGGGGGGCCCCGTGGCCAAGAGACCCAGTACTTC

V: TRBV7-6
J: TRBJ1-1
D: NA
size: NA
CDR3: CASSSPGVSKAFF
DNA: TGTGCCAGCAGCTCCCCGGGCGTTAGTAAAGCTTTCTTT

V: TRBV6-5
J: TRBJ1-5
D: NA
size: NA
CDR3: CASSPSRAQHF
DNA: TGTGCCAGCAGTCCGAGTCGGGCCCAGCATTTT

V: TRBV6-5
J: TRBJ1-6
D: TRBD1
size: NA
CDR3: CASSYSLRGRNSPLHF
DNA: TGTGCCAGCAGTTACTCGCTCAGGGGGCGGAATTCACCCCTCCACTTT

V: TRBV6-6
J: TRBJ2-1
D: TRBD2
size: NA
CDR3: CATVASGGDEQFF
DNA: TGTGCCACGGTTGCTAGCGGGGGTGATGAGCAGTTCTTC

V: TRBV7-3
J: TRBJ2-2
D: NA
size: NA
CDR3: CASSVTGVDTGELFF
DNA: TGTGCCAGCAGCGTAACGGGGGTTGACACCGGGGAGCTGTTTTTT

V: TRBV12-3/TRBV12-4
J: TRBJ1-1
D: NA
size: NA
CDR3: CASSTFEGTEAFF
DNA: TGTGCCAGCAGTACCTTCGAGGGCACTGAAGCTTTCTTT

V: TRBV2
J: TRBJ1-2
D: TRBD1
size: NA
CDR3: CASSRSGTAAEGYGYTF
DNA: TGTGCCAGCAGTCGATCCGGGACAGCAGCCGAGGGCTATGGCTACACCTTC

V: TRBV11-1
J: TRBJ1-1
D: TRBD1
size: few
CDR3: CASSTQDRGRTEAFF
DNA: TGTGCCAGCAGCACACAGGACAGGGGGCGGACTGAAGCTTTCTTT

V: TRBV3-1/TRBV3-2
J: TRBJ1-5
D: TRBD1
size: NA
CDR3: CASSPGTGNQPQHF
DNA: TGTGCCAGCAGCCCCGGGACAGGGAACCAGCCCCAGCATTTT

V: TRBV12-3/TRBV12-4
J: TRBJ2-4
D: TRBD2
size: NA
CDR3: CASSLQRGNIQYF
DNA: TGTGCCAGCAGTCTCCAGCGGGGCAACATTCAGTACTTC

V: TRBV7-8
J: TRBJ2-3
D: TRBD1
size: NA
CDR3: CASSLASRGRLDTQYF
DNA: TGTGCCAGCAGCTTAGCGAGCAGGGGGCGTTTAGATACGCAGTATTTT

V: TRBV2
J: TRBJ1-2
D: NA
size: NA
CDR3: CASSEILSSYGYTF
DNA: TGTGCCAGCAGTGAAATCCTGTCTAGCTATGGCTACACCTTC

V: TRBV7-2
J: TRBJ2-7
D: NA
size: NA
CDR3: CASSLAAGTAYEQYF
DNA: TGTGCCAGCAGCTTAGCCGCAGGGACCGCCTACGAGCAGTACTTC

V: TRBV20-1
J: TRBJ1-2
D: NA
size: NA
CDR3: CMPIPGLGYTF
DNA: TGCATGCCTATCCCAGGGTTAGGCTACACCTTC

V: TRBV5-4
J: TRBJ2-1
D: NA
size: NA
CDR3: CASSRDEGGNEQFF
DNA: TGTGCCAGCAGCCGGGACGAAGGGGGGAATGAGCAGTTCTTC

V: TRBV11-2
J: TRBJ1-6
D: NA
size: few
CDR3: CASSGEWNNSPLHF
DNA: TGTGCCAGCAGCGGAGAATGGAATAATTCACCCCTCCACTTT

V: TRBV18
J: TRBJ2-5
D: TRBD2
size: once
CDR3: CASSPRTSGPRGQETQYF
DNA: TGTGCCAGCTCACCAAGGACTAGCGGGCCTCGGGGGCAAGAGACCCAGTACTTC

V: TRBV7-2
J: TRBJ2-7
D: TRBD1
size: once
CDR3: CASSRAGGPSISYEQYF
DNA: TGTGCCAGCAGTCGTGCAGGGGGTCCTAGCATTTCCTACGAGCAGTACTTC

V: TRBV5-1
J: TRBJ1-4
D: NA
size: NA
CDR3: CASSLVAGPNEKLFF
DNA: TGCGCCAGCAGCTTGGTGGCAGGGCCTAATGAAAAACTGTTTTTT

V: TRBV4-1
J: TRBJ2-3
D: NA
size: NA
CDR3: CASSQTPGSRLDTQYF
DNA: TGCGCCAGCAGCCAAACTCCGGGCTCCAGGCTGGATACGCAGTATTTT

V: TRBV7-9
J: TRBJ2-7
D: NA
size: NA
CDR3: CASRNGQYYEQYF
DNA: TGTGCCAGCAGAAATGGACAGTACTACGAGCAGTACTTC

V: TRBV7-7
J: TRBJ2-5
D: NA
size: NA
CDR3: CASSPTPGKTQYF
DNA: TGTGCCAGCAGCCCTACCCCCGGGAAGACCCAGTACTTC

V: TRBV27
J: TRBJ1-2
D: TRBD1
size: once
CDR3: CASSPPDRGEATF
DNA: TGTGCCAGCAGTCCCCCGGACAGGGGGGAGGCCACCTTC

V: TRBV19
J: TRBJ1-4
D: NA
size: once
CDR3: CASSRGRTNEKLFF
DNA: TGTGCCAGTAGCCGCGGGCGTACTAATGAAAAACTGTTTTTT

V: TRBV9
J: TRBJ1-2
D: NA
size: NA
CDR3: CASSVGSASLGDGYTF
DNA: TGTGCCAGCAGCGTAGGATCAGCCTCGTTAGGGGATGGCTACACCTTC

V: TRBV2
J: TRBJ2-2
D: NA
size: NA
CDR3: CASWRGQGYTGELFF
DNA: TGTGCCAGCTGGAGGGGGCAGGGGTACACCGGGGAGCTGTTTTTT